Each of the 13 T cell receptor beta chains below was sequenced from the same sample in a study of T cells in Graves' hyperthyroidism and ophthalmopathy. Amplification targeted TCR beta CDR3 regions from RNA transcripts. Carried out on the TCR CDR3, a first-round RT-PCR used the HTBI primer set. TCRdb reanalysed the multiplex PCR reads using MiXCR and keeps one entry per CDR3 protein. This repertoire shows a few hundred thousand distinct CDR3 sequences, approximately 44% found once; its top ten account for roughly 8.2%. The material sequenced was peripheral blood or thyroid tissue (not recorded which). The receptors here all came from a woman aged 18-35 years with Graves' hyperthyroidism.

The CDR3 reads CSVELAGEDGANVLTF. The CDR3 region has the DNA TGCAGCGTTGAACTAGCGGGAGAAGATGGGGCCAACGTCCTGACTTTC. This chain connects TRBV29-1 to TRBJ2-6, with 10 nucleotides matching TRBD2. Germline CDR1 SQVTM, CDR2 ANQGSEA. The CDR3 has 16 amino acids. The V and J ends lost 2 bases and 3 bases, in that order; junction bases with no gene match: 4.

This clonotype was observed once. The J gene is TRBJ2-5, the V gene TRBV10-2, with TRBD1 matching 12 bases. From germline, CDR1 is WSHSY and CDR2 SAAADI. This CDR3 region has 14 residues. The V and J ends lost 7 bases and 5 bases, in that order; junction bases with no gene match: 5. The CDR3 nucleotides read TGCGCCAGCAAAAGGGGGACAGGGGGCGAGACCCAGTACTTC. Its protein product is CASKRGTGGETQYF.

This clonotype came up a few times. The rearrangement joins TRBV9 to TRBJ1-1; D is unresolved. In germline, CDR1 is SGDLS, CDR2 YYNGEE. CDR3 length equals 15 residues. The V end lost 4 bases, the J end lost 14 bases, and 27 bases lay between the germline ends. CDR3 sequence (DNA): TGTGCCAGCAGCCCCAGCGGGAGGGAGGTCCTGGAACACTTCTTT. It translates to CASSPSGREVLEHFF.

With respect to this clonotype: At one end the junction does not follow the germline gene, possibly because of a read error. The genes are TRBV7-2 and TRBJ1-2, with D unclear. The CDR3 runs 15 residues. The germline V gene encodes CDR1 SGHTA and CDR2 FQGNSA. The CDR3 here is CVSSLGRQVPNGYTF. The CDR3 DNA reads as TGTGTCAGCAGCTTAGGACGGCAGGTGCCAAACGGCTACACCTTC.

This clonotype was recorded at least ten times. The rearrangement uses TRBV20-1 and TRBJ1-3; D is unclear. The CDR3 runs 14 residues. Germline V gene sequence: CDR1 DFQATT, CDR2 SNEGSKA (reference sequence). V lost 3 bases and J lost 4, with 13 bases in between. The CDR3 bases are TGCAGTGCTAGCCTACTAGGGTCGGGAAACACCATATATTTT. Amino acids: CSASLLGSGNTIYF.

V and J are TRBV10-3 and TRBJ2-5; either TRBD1 or TRBD2 may supply D (5 bases each). Germline V CDR1 and CDR2: ENHRY, SYGVKD. CDR3 size: 16 residues. Trimming left V 7 bases short and J 0 bases short, with 18 bases between. The CDR3: CAITGERQGHQETQYF. Written as DNA, the CDR3 is TGTGCCATCACTGGGGAGAGGCAGGGACACCAAGAGACCCAGTACTTC.

In its sample, this clonotype was seen many times. The chain carries TRBV5-1 and TRBJ1-1, with 9 bases matching TRBD1. Per germline, CDR1 SGHRS and CDR2 YFSETQ. There are 17 residues in the CDR3. J was trimmed by 1 base and V by 0 bases; bases with no gene match: 7. For the CDR3, the DNA is TGCGCCAGCAGCTTGGGTGGAGACAGGGGGGGGAACACTGAAGCTTTCTTT. Translated, it gives CASSLGGDRGGNTEAFF.

About this clonotype itself: Mismatch with germline at one junction end may stem from a read error. The V call is TRBV29-1, the J call TRBJ2-1; D possibly corresponds to TRBD1 (5 bases). The CDR3 spans 11 residues. The germline CDR1 and CDR2 sequences are SQVTM and ANQGSEA. The CDR3 region is CSFLYLDKLIF. The CDR3 DNA is TGCAGCTTCTTATATCTGGACAAATTGATCTTC.

This clonotype was observed at least ten times. The V gene is TRBV24-1, the J gene TRBJ1-1; TRBD1 aligns across 9 bases. Germline CDR1 reads KGHDR; CDR2 reads SFDVKD. The CDR3 is 12 residues long. After removal of 3 bases from V and 10 bases from J, the junction contained 2 bases not matched to a gene. The CDR3 region has the DNA TGTGCCACCAGTGATGGGGACAGGGTAGCTTTCTTT. Its protein is CATSDGDRVAFF.

This clonotype was detected ten times or more. CDR3 in DNA: TGTGCCTGGAGTGGAGGGACTTATGGCTACACCTTC. Residues: CAWSGGTYGYTF. The rearrangement links TRBV30 to TRBJ1-2; D is possibly TRBD1 (5 bases). The CDR3 length is 12 residues. CDR1 is GTSNPN, CDR2 SVGIG, per germline (reference sequence). Trimming stripped 1 base from V and 5 bases from J, with 8 bases between.

This sequence joins TRBV15 and TRBJ2-7; 9 bases fit TRBD2. The CDR3 spans 15 residues. The germline CDR1 and CDR2 sequences are LNHNV and YYDKDF (reference sequence). Trimming at V came to 2 bases and at J to 3 bases, leaving 5 bases not matched to a gene. The CDR3: CATSRTSGPIYEQYF. CDR3 DNA sequence: TGTGCCACCAGCAGAACTAGCGGGCCTATCTACGAGCAGTACTTC.

This clonotype was counted many times. The chain carries TRBV20-1 and TRBJ1-1, with D tentatively TRBD1 (5 bases). The V end was cut by 0 bases, the J end by 8 bases, with 16 bases between. CDR3 length: 14 residues. Germline CDR1 and CDR2: DFQATT and SNEGSKA (reference sequence). The CDR3 protein is CSARDLGIGTEAFF. CDR3 DNA sequence: TGCAGTGCTAGAGATCTAGGGATAGGGACCGAAGCTTTCTTT.

This clonotype was counted ten times or more. The chain recombines TRBV2 with TRBJ1-2; D is unclear. Per germline, CDR1 SNHLY and CDR2 FYNNEI. CDR3 length equals 12 residues. V was trimmed by 0 bases and J by 5 bases, leaving 4 bases between them. This chain's CDR3 is CASSEALYGYTF. Written as DNA, the CDR3 is TGTGCCAGCAGTGAAGCCCTTTATGGCTACACCTTC.